The next 30 T cell receptor beta chains were all read from a single sample in a study of T cell responses to AZD1222 COVID-19 vaccine. Produced via immunoSEQ multiplex PCR; TCRdb's table is partial and in-frame only. This sample yields 200,000 to 250,000 clones, of which less than 95% are seen a single time; approximately 1.5% belongs to the top ten. The sequenced sample was peripheral blood, obtained 28 days after the second dose of the MenACWY control vaccine. The source is an adult who received the MenACWY meningococcal vaccine as a control.

The chain uses TRBV30 and TRBJ2-3, with D uncertain. CDR1 and CDR2 from the germline V gene are GTSNPN and SVGIG (reference sequence). Trimming removed 3 bases at V and 6 bases at J, with 10 bases between. The CDR3 covers 12 residues. As DNA, the CDR3 is TGTGCCTGGAGCGCCATGGGGGATACGCAGTATTTT. Translating gives CAWSAMGDTQYF.

The chain joins TRBV28 to TRBJ2-7, with TRBD1 matching over 9 bases. Germline assignment: CDR1 MDHEN and CDR2 SYDVKM. The length of the CDR3 is 14 residues. With V trimmed by 3 bases and J by 5 bases, 5 bases remained unmatched. The CDR3: CASSFSDRGNEQYF. The CDR3 nucleotides read TGTGCCAGCAGTTTTTCGGACAGGGGAAACGAGCAGTACTTC.

The chain is built from TRBV14 and TRBJ1-6; D remains ambiguous. Trimming left V 4 bases short and J 6 bases short, with 10 bases between. This CDR3 contains 14 residues. Germline V lookup: CDR1 SGHDN, CDR2 FVKESK. The CDR3 sequence: CASSPETSNSPLHF. CDR3 coding DNA: TGTGCCAGCAGCCCAGAGACGTCTAATTCACCCCTCCACTTT. The variable domain in full, completed from reference TRBV14 and TRBJ1-6, reads EAGVTQFPSHSVIEKGQTVTLRCDPISGHDNLYWYRRVMGKEIKFLLHFVKESKQDESGMPNNRFLAERTGGTYSTLKVQPAELEDSGVYFCASSPETSNSPLHFGNGTRLTVT.

The chain combines TRBV19 with TRBJ1-2; no reliable D call. CDR1 is LNHDA, CDR2 SQIVND, per germline (reference sequence). Trimming removed 3 bases from V and 2 bases from J, with 10 bases in between. This CDR3 has 14 residues. The CDR3 reads CASSISEGNYGYTF. The CDR3 DNA sequence: TGTGCCAGTAGTATCTCCGAGGGCAACTATGGCTACACCTTC.

The chain has TRBV10-3 and TRBJ1-1; D perhaps matches TRBD1 (5 bases). The CDR3 spans 11 residues. V lost 11 bases and J lost 1, with 8 bases in between. Germline V gives CDR1 ENHRY, CDR2 SYGVKD. In DNA, the CDR3 is TGTGCCGCTGGGGGGAACACTGAAGCTTTCTTT. Translation: CAAGGNTEAFF.

V is TRBV27 and J is TRBJ1-5; maybe TRBD1 (5 bases). Trimming removed 6 bases from V and 7 bases from J, with 10 bases in between. The CDR3 is 12 residues long. Germline CDR1 is MNHEY and CDR2 is SMNVEV (reference sequence). The CDR3 protein is CASSDPGQPQHF. The DNA for the CDR3 is TGTGCCAGCAGCGACCCAGGGCAGCCCCAGCATTTT.

The chain uses TRBV6-5 and TRBJ1-5; D possibly corresponds to TRBD1 (6 bases). CDR3 size: 15 residues. Germline V gene data show CDR1 as MNHEY and CDR2 as SVGAGI. V lost 8 bases and J lost 2, with 16 bases in between. The CDR3 loop is CASGYRTACNQPQHF. The CDR3 nucleotides read TGTGCCAGCGGCTATCGGACAGCCTGCAATCAGCCCCAGCATTTT.

The rearrangement joins TRBV7-3 to TRBJ2-1; D is possibly TRBD2 (5 bases). Germline V gene data show CDR1 as SGHTA and CDR2 as FQGTGA. The CDR3 length is 14 residues. With 1 base removed from V and 9 bases from J, the gap between germline ends came to 13 bases. The DNA for the CDR3 is TGTGCCAGCAGCTTAAGTTACCATGAGGGTGAGCAGTTCTTC. The encoded protein is CASSLSYHEGEQFF.

This clone appeared a single time. This rearrangement joins TRBV28 to TRBJ2-1; 7 positions agree with TRBD1. The ends lost 10 bases at V and 2 bases at J; junction bases unmatched: 8. This CDR3 has 14 amino acids. Germline V CDR1 and CDR2: MDHEN, SYDVKM. DNA for the CDR3: TGTGCCATCATTCCAGGGGGAACCTACAATGAGCAGTTCTTC. Protein sequence: CAIIPGGTYNEQFF.

This clone has a handful of counts. The chain has TRBV28 and TRBJ1-5; D is ambiguous. The CDR3 consists of 11 residues. CDR1 and CDR2 from the germline V gene are MDHEN and SYDVKM. The V end lost 4 bases, the J end lost 7 bases, and 5 bases lay between the germline ends. The DNA for the CDR3 is TGTGCCAGCAGTTCCCTCCAGCCCCAGCATTTT. This codes for CASSSLQPQHF.

As DNA, the CDR3 is TGTGCCAGCAGTTTACAGGGAACGGACAATCAGCCCCAGCATTTT. Protein sequence: CASSLQGTDNQPQHF. This chain uses TRBV6-5 with TRBJ1-5; maybe TRBD1 (6 bases). CDR1 MNHEY and CDR2 SVGAGI come from the germline V gene. Trimming shortened V by 4 bases and J by 3 bases, and 13 bases separated the two germline ends. This CDR3 is built from 15 residues.

Comments on this clone: At one end the junction does not follow the germline gene, possibly because of a read error. This chain links TRBV19 with TRBJ1-1, with D possibly being TRBD1 (6 bases). Germline V gives CDR1 LNHDA, CDR2 SQIVND (reference sequence). The CDR3 spans 12 residues. The CDR3 nucleotides are TGTGCCAGCAGGGGCTTTAACAGTGAAGCTTTCTTT. Encoded protein: CASRGFNSEAFF.

In regard to this clone: Germline is not matched at one junction end, which may reflect a read error. V gene TRBV7-7 combines with J gene TRBJ2-2; D is perhaps TRBD2 (6 bases). Germline CDR1 reads SSHAT; CDR2 reads FNYEAQ (reference sequence). The CDR3 extends over 14 amino acids. The CDR3 protein is CASRPGGSTGELFF. The CDR3 DNA reads TGTGCTAGCAGGCCCGGGGGAAGCACCGGGGAGCTGTTTTTT.

The chain has TRBV5-6 and TRBJ2-7; 7 bases are shared with TRBD2. Per germline, CDR1 SGHDT and CDR2 YYEEEE. The CDR3 extends over 14 amino acids. Unmatched junction bases numbered 6, after V lost 4 bases and J lost 2 bases. The CDR3 region is CASSLGGTAYEQYF. In DNA, the CDR3 is TGTGCCAGCAGCCTGGGGGGGACGGCCTACGAGCAGTACTTC. The full variable domain, with the rest looked up from reference TRBV5-6 and TRBJ2-7, is DAGVTQSPTHLIKTRGQQVTLRCSPKSGHDTVSWYQQALGQGPQFIFQYYEEEERQRGNFPDRFSGHQFPNYSSELNVNALLLGDSALYLCASSLGGTAYEQYFGPGTRLTVT.

This clone was seen only once. This chain connects TRBV5-6 to TRBJ2-3; the match to TRBD1 covers 8 bases. Losses at the gene ends were 3 bases for V and 5 bases for J; bases not matched to a gene: 5. The V gene's germline CDR1 is SGHDT and CDR2 YYEEEE. The CDR3 totals 14 residues. The CDR3 nucleotides read TGTGCCAGCAGCTCGACAGGGGATGGAGATACGCAGTATTTT. Protein product: CASSSTGDGDTQYF.

The rearrangement links TRBV5-6 to TRBJ2-7; TRBD1 matches at 10 bases. V lost 4 bases and J lost 6; bases outside the gene matches: 4. The CDR3 sequence is 13 residues long. Germline CDR1 reads SGHDT; CDR2 reads YYEEEE. This CDR3 reads CASSGGTGAEQYF. As DNA, the CDR3 is TGTGCCAGCAGCGGGGGGACAGGGGCCGAGCAGTACTTC.

The chain couples TRBV4-1 to TRBJ2-3; D might be TRBD2 (5 bases). In germline, CDR1 is MGHRA, CDR2 YSYEKL. The CDR3 is 16 residues long. The V end was cut by 0 bases, the J end by 6 bases, with 16 bases between. The CDR3 sequence: CASSQDRGMGVDTQYF. CDR3 DNA: TGCGCCAGCAGCCAAGATCGGGGTATGGGCGTGGATACGCAGTATTTT.

The V call is TRBV21-1, the J call TRBJ1-5; the D segment call TRBD1 is taken from the table without a DNA check. TRBV21-1 is a pseudogene. This CDR3 has 14 residues. The CDR3 nucleotides read TGTGCCAGCAGCAAAGTTCAGGGGGGTCAGCCCCAGCATTTT. Translated: CASSKVQGGQPQHF.

The chain recombines TRBV18 with TRBJ2-3; the D call may be TRBD1 or TRBD2 (5 bases each). V was pared by 2 bases and J by 4 bases, with 13 bases between. There are 15 residues in the CDR3. Germline assignment: CDR1 KGHSH and CDR2 LQKENI. The DNA of the CDR3 is TGTGCCAGCTCACCATTGGGGGAAGGCGCAGATACGCAGTATTTT. Translating gives CASSPLGEGADTQYF.

This chain connects TRBV19 to TRBJ2-1; D perhaps matches TRBD1 (6 bases). The germline gives CDR1 LNHDA, CDR2 SQIVND (reference sequence). Trimming left V 6 bases short and J 4 bases short, with 13 bases between. The CDR3 contains 14 residues. CDR3 sequence reads: CASSETGPYNEQFF. CDR3 sequence (DNA): TGTGCCAGTAGCGAGACAGGTCCTTACAATGAGCAGTTCTTC.

The rearrangement joins TRBV7-9 to TRBJ1-2, with D uncertain. This CDR3 has 11 amino acids. Germline-derived CDR1 and CDR2 are SEHNR and FQNEAQ (reference sequence). Trimming took off 0 bases at V and 13 bases at J, with 9 bases between the two ends. The CDR3 is CASSLAWTGTF. The CDR3 DNA reads as TGTGCCAGCAGCTTAGCGTGGACGGGCACCTTC.

The chain employs TRBV12-5 and TRBJ2-1, with 10 nucleotides matching TRBD1. J gave up 12 bases and V 2 bases, and 13 bases lay outside the gene matches. Germline V lookup: CDR1 LGHNT, CDR2 FRNRAP. The CDR3 is made up of 16 amino acids. The CDR3 reads CASGLSPGQGTLGQFF. The CDR3 bases are TGTGCTAGTGGTTTGTCACCGGGACAGGGGACCCTGGGGCAGTTCTTC. The full variable domain, completed using reference TRBV12-5 and TRBJ2-1, is DARVTQTPRHKVTEMGQEVTMRCQPILGHNTVFWYRQTMMQGLELLAYFRNRAPLDDSGMPKDRFSAEMPDATLATLKIQPSEPRDSAVYFCASGLSPGQGTLGQFFGPGTRLTVL.

The CDR3 protein is CASISGTEAFF. The CDR3 bases are TGTGCCAGCATCTCGGGAACTGAAGCTTTCTTT. The chain couples TRBV28 to TRBJ1-1; unclear D gene. The V end was cut by 7 bases, the J end by 5 bases, with 8 bases between. Germline V CDR1 and CDR2: MDHEN, SYDVKM. The length of the CDR3 is 11 residues.

The chain is built from TRBV6-5 and TRBJ2-5, with 11 bases matching TRBD2. Germline V gene sequence: CDR1 MNHEY, CDR2 SVGAGI. V gave up 8 bases and J gave up 1 base; unmatched junction bases: 3. There are 14 residues in the CDR3. The DNA of the CDR3 is TGTGCCAGCGGGACTAGCGGAACCCAAGAGACCCAGTACTTC. It encodes CASGTSGTQETQYF.

The table lists this clone with a few counts. The J gene is TRBJ1-2, the V gene TRBV27; 7 bases are shared with TRBD1. V was pared by 6 bases and J by 4 bases, with 5 bases of the junction left unmatched. This CDR3 region has 13 residues. Germline CDR1 reads MNHEY; CDR2 reads SMNVEV (reference sequence). The CDR3 reads CASSQGGTYGYTF. The CDR3 DNA reads as TGTGCCAGCAGCCAGGGGGGGACCTATGGCTACACCTTC.

The J gene is TRBJ2-3, the V gene TRBV2; the match to TRBD2 covers 10 bases. This CDR3 is 15 amino acids long. V lost 7 bases, J lost 3 bases, and 7 bases stayed unmatched. Per germline, CDR1 SNHLY and CDR2 FYNNEI. The CDR3 sequence: CASMSQRGGTDTQYF. The CDR3 nucleotides read TGTGCCAGCATGAGCCAGCGGGGGGGGACAGATACGCAGTATTTT.

The table lists this clone with a count of one. The junction shows a germline mismatch at one end, possibly a read error. The chain carries TRBV9 and TRBJ2-1, with TRBD1 matching 7 bases. Germline loops: CDR1 SGDLS, CDR2 YYNGEE. CDR3 size: 14 residues. This CDR3 is CAGSVGGTANEQFF. CDR3 bases: TGTGCCGGCAGCGTAGGTGGGACAGCTAATGAGCAGTTCTTC.

The chain links TRBV3-1 (or the pseudogene TRBV3-2) to TRBJ2-1; D remains unclear. The CDR3 totals 13 residues. The germline V gene has CDR1 LGHDT and CDR2 YNNKEL (reference sequence). V was shortened by 1 base and J by 12 bases, with 13 bases between the two germline ends. The CDR3 nucleotides are TGTGCCAGCAGCCAAGCTAGTAGCATTGGGCAGTTCTTC. It encodes CASSQASSIGQFF.

The chain combines TRBV5-1 with TRBJ2-7; possibly TRBD2 for D (5 bases). In germline, CDR1 is SGHRS, CDR2 YFSETQ. With 4 bases removed from V and 3 bases from J, the gap between germline ends came to 8 bases. The CDR3 is made up of 12 amino acids. The CDR3 sequence is CASSPGFYEQYF. The CDR3 nucleotides are TGCGCCAGCAGCCCGGGGTTCTACGAGCAGTACTTC.

This chain links TRBV6-4 with TRBJ1-6; TRBD1 matches at 11 bases. The CDR3 has 14 residues. The V segment lost 6 bases and the J segment 9 bases; nucleotides outside the gene matches: 4. Per the germline V gene, CDR1 is MRHNA and CDR2 is SNTAGT. In DNA, the CDR3 is TGTGCCAGCAGCCCGGGACAGGGGGGTTCACCCCTCCACTTT. This translates into CASSPGQGGSPLHF.